The clone carrying this TCR beta chain came up once. CDR1 is SGHTA and CDR2 is FQGTGA in the germline V gene. The CDR3 extends over 13 amino acids. V shed 2 bases and J shed 5 bases, with 9 bases lying between them. This specimen comes from a study of blood T cell repertoires in COVID-19. Overall study context: PBMCs, B-cell-depleted T cells, or T cells provided the cDNA or gDNA that made up the material.

Authors' methods: Reference gene primer amplification yielded estimated nucleated cell counts. The repertoire was sequenced with immunoSEQ multiplex PCR; TCRdb's copy has only in-frame clones and lacks some. That table gives V, J and clone size, and the DNA gave D and trimming. The sample holds roughly 150,000 clones, approximately 88% seen once. The clonotype originates from a man aged 55 to 70 with acute or convalescent COVID-19. The sequenced material came from peripheral blood. This chain connects TRBV7-3 to TRBJ2-5, with D uncertain. The CDR3 DNA reads as TGTGCCAGCAGCTTATCTGGGCCTGAGACCCAGTACTTC. It codes for CASSLSGPETQYF.